The 10 T cell receptor beta chains below all came from one sample that was sequenced in a study of cytomegalovirus exposure and HLA in healthy donors (TCRdb year 2017). The receptor library was made with the immunoSEQ multiplex PCR assay. The multiplex PCR relied on a mix of 60 forward primers for TCR Vbeta segments and 13 reverse primers for TCR Jbeta segments. TCRdb limited this immuneACCESS table to in-frame rearrangements with V and J called. A share of clones is missing; checked studies link under half to unresolved V genes, and the rest is unexplained. The sample includes 95,000 to 100,000 clones, with about 80% observed a single time. The ten largest clonotypes hold approximately 0.83% of the sample. The sample consisted of PBMCs. All receptors come from a woman aged 55 to 70 in good health and CMV-seronegative.

J is TRBJ1-1 and V is TRBV5-6; 10 bases map to TRBD1. The junction had 6 bases not matched to a gene; V was cut back by 4 bases and J by 0 bases. The CDR3 has 16 amino acids. The germline V gene has CDR1 SGHDT and CDR2 YYEEEE. The CDR3 is CASSRQGALMNTEAFF. CDR3 nucleotides: TGTGCCAGCAGCCGACAGGGGGCCCTGATGAACACTGAAGCTTTCTTT.

The genes are TRBV19 and TRBJ1-1; D is perhaps TRBD1 (5 bases). Trimming left V 5 bases short and J 0 bases short, with 19 bases between. From germline, CDR1 is LNHDA and CDR2 SQIVND (reference sequence). This CDR3 is 17 amino acids long. CDR3 residues: CASSHQYRDSLNTEAFF. DNA for the CDR3: TGTGCCAGTAGTCACCAATATCGGGACTCTTTGAACACTGAAGCTTTCTTT.

The rearrangement uses TRBV7-2 and TRBJ1-4; 8 bases align to TRBD1. Losses at the gene ends were 1 base for V and 2 bases for J; bases not matched to a gene: 6. Germline V CDR1 and CDR2: SGHTA, FQGNSA. This CDR3 is 17 amino acids long. DNA of the CDR3: TGTGCCAGCAGCTTAGTCGGCGGGACAGGTACTAATGAAAAACTGTTTTTT. Its protein is CASSLVGGTGTNEKLFF.

The rearrangement joins TRBV7-9 to TRBJ2-2; 9 positions agree with TRBD1. In germline, CDR1 is SEHNR, CDR2 FQNEAQ (reference sequence). This CDR3 has 16 residues. Trimming at V came to 3 bases and at J to 5 bases, leaving 7 bases not matched to a gene. The CDR3: CASSFVGQGTTGELFF. The CDR3 coding sequence is TGTGCCAGCAGCTTTGTGGGACAGGGAACTACCGGGGAGCTGTTTTTT.

This clone was detected once. This CDR3 reads CASSTGVSPLHF. CDR3 nucleotides: TGTGCCAGCAGTACAGGGGTCTCACCCCTCCACTTT. This chain uses TRBV2 with TRBJ1-6; 7 bases are a match to TRBD1. The trim removed 5 bases at V and 10 bases at J, leaving 2 bases unmatched. CDR3 length: 12 residues. Germline lookup yields CDR1 SNHLY and CDR2 FYNNEI.

The V call is TRBV18, the J call TRBJ2-7, with 7 bases matching TRBD1. The length of the CDR3 is 14 residues. Losses at the gene ends were 6 bases for V and 2 bases for J; bases not matched to a gene: 7. The germline gives CDR1 KGHSH, CDR2 LQKENI. CDR3 DNA: TGTGCCAGCTCTCCCGAAACAGGGGCCTACGAGCAGTACTTC. Its protein product is CASSPETGAYEQYF.

V is TRBV29-1 and J is TRBJ2-3, with 8 bases that match TRBD2. Trimming removed 4 bases from V and 5 bases from J; junction bases left unmatched: 17. The germline V gene has CDR1 SQVTM and CDR2 ANQGSEA. CDR3 length: 17 amino acids. CDR3 loop: CSVVPLRGEGRGDTQYF. Here the CDR3 DNA reads TGCAGCGTTGTCCCCTTGCGGGGGGAGGGACGGGGAGATACGCAGTATTTT.

Here the CDR3 reads CSVEDLRGQLYNSPLHF. The CDR3 nucleotides read TGCAGCGTTGAAGATTTGAGGGGGCAGCTCTATAATTCACCCCTCCACTTT. The chain carries TRBV29-1 and TRBJ1-6; TRBD1 matches at 7 bases. Germline loops: CDR1 SQVTM, CDR2 ANQGSEA. The V segment lost 0 bases and the J segment 3 bases; nucleotides outside the gene matches: 8. The CDR3 has 17 residues.

In its sample, this clone was seen once. The chain is built from TRBV9 and TRBJ2-7; D remains unclear. The CDR3 loop spans 13 amino acids. Per germline, CDR1 SGDLS and CDR2 YYNGEE. Trimming shortened V by 3 bases and J by 3 bases, and 10 bases separated the two germline ends. The CDR3, as DNA: TGTGCCAGCAGCGGCCCTGGAGACTACGAGCAGTACTTC. This codes for CASSGPGDYEQYF.

The rearrangement links TRBV4-1 to TRBJ1-1; weak D call: TRBD1 (5 bases). This CDR3 contains 15 residues. The germline V gene has CDR1 MGHRA and CDR2 YSYEKL. V dropped 1 base and J dropped 1 base, with 10 bases sitting between them. The CDR3 region has the DNA TGCGCCAGCAGCCAAGGTCCAGGGCCGAACACTGAAGCTTTCTTT. Translated: CASSQGPGPNTEAFF.